Listed here are 6 T cell receptor beta chains from one sample, sequenced in a study of T cell responses to AZD1222 COVID-19 vaccine. Libraries were prepared by immunoSEQ multiplex PCR; TCRdb keeps only in-frame clonotypes and omits some of them. The data hold around 110,000 clones, with 75% to 95% observed a single time. The source material was peripheral blood, sampled 28 days after the second AZD1222 dose. All receptors derive from an adult who received the AZD1222 COVID-19 vaccine.

The chain recombines TRBV4-1 with TRBJ2-1, with 10 bases lining up with TRBD2. J lost 9 bases, V lost 2 bases, and 10 bases had no gene match. The CDR3 spans 16 residues. Germline assignment: CDR1 MGHRA and CDR2 YSYEKL. CDR3 DNA sequence: TGCGCCAGCAGCCAATATGAAGCGGGAGGGCCCCCTGAGCAGTTCTTC. Translation: CASSQYEAGGPPEQFF.

J is TRBJ2-6 and V is TRBV15; D not certain. Trimming removed 3 bases from V and 4 bases from J, with 13 bases in between. The CDR3 covers 16 residues. Germline CDR1 LNHNV, CDR2 YYDKDF (reference sequence). The CDR3 region is CATSSIRTAGANVLTF. The CDR3 DNA reads as TGTGCCACCAGCAGTATCCGAACAGCCGGGGCCAACGTCCTGACTTTC.

V usage is TRBV4-1 and J usage is TRBJ2-7; perhaps D is TRBD1 or TRBD2 (6 bases each). This CDR3 comprises 16 residues. Germline V lookup: CDR1 MGHRA, CDR2 YSYEKL. The ends were cut back, 3 bases at V and 3 bases at J, with 18 bases in the middle. The CDR3 bases are TGCGCCAGCAGCCAGGGACTGACAGGAGCGGGCTACGAGCAGTACTTC. Its translation: CASSQGLTGAGYEQYF.

V usage is TRBV18 and J usage is TRBJ2-5; no clear D gene. The CDR3 sequence is 11 residues long. The V and J ends lost 2 bases and 4 bases respectively, with 2 bases between them. Germline V gives CDR1 KGHSH, CDR2 LQKENI. The DNA for the CDR3 is TGTGCCAGCTCACCATCAGAGACCCAGTACTTC. Translation: CASSPSETQYF.

This clone is a singleton in its sample. This sequence joins TRBV6-4 and TRBJ2-1; 9 bases align to TRBD2. With 2 bases clipped from V and 7 bases from J, the junction kept 6 bases outside the gene matches. The germline gives CDR1 MRHNA, CDR2 SNTAGT. The CDR3 length is 15 residues. The CDR3 sequence: CASSDGGRAHNEQFF. DNA of the CDR3: TGTGCCAGCAGTGACGGCGGGAGGGCCCATAATGAGCAGTTCTTC.

The chain couples TRBV6-5 to TRBJ1-4; the D gene is possibly TRBD1 (6 bases). Germline loops: CDR1 MNHEY, CDR2 SVGAGI. Between the trimmed V and J ends, which lost 6 bases and 1 base, there was a span of 12 bases. The CDR3 runs 15 residues. CDR3 nucleotides: TGTGCCAGCAGGGGCACAGGGATAACTAATGAAAAACTGTTTTTT. It yields the protein CASRGTGITNEKLFF.